Sequencing of this T cell receptor (beta chain) was carried out in a study of response to subunit inactivated influenza vaccine. Study findings and constraints: With each seasonal influenza vaccination, the authors suggested, few new T cells are recruited.

To note about this clonotype: The antigen is unknown.

V gave up 6 bases and J gave up 7 bases, with 10 bases separating them. The length of the CDR3 is 13 residues. TCRdb redid the calling of the RT-PCR reads with MiXCR, one entry per CDR3 protein. The sample contains over 750,000 distinct CDR3 sequences, approximately 22% of which appear only once. This chain uses TRBV12-3 or TRBV12-4 with TRBJ1-6, with D uncertain. The specimen comprised PBMCs from blood, sampled more than 4 days after vaccination. The clonotype comes from a man in his fifties who received an inactivated influenza vaccine. CDR3 bases: TGTGCCAGCAGCCGACGTGAGAATTCACCCCTCCACTTT. Translated: CASSRRENSPLHF.